This TCR beta chain was recovered during a study of cytomegalovirus exposure and HLA in healthy donors. Study observations and caveats: In terms of immune exposure information, only CMV serostatus was available.

Remarks on this clone: What it binds is unknown.

The CDR3 spans 12 residues. The V gene lost 4 bases and the J gene lost 5 bases, with 7 bases spanning the gap. The germline V gene encodes CDR1 SGHAT and CDR2 FQNNGV. A multiplex PCR was run with 60 Vbeta primers and 13 Jbeta primers. TCRdb's copy holds only in-frame clones and misses some; the assay was immunoSEQ multiplex PCR. The sample has 160,000 or so clones, roughly 80% seen once. The chain joins TRBV11-2 to TRBJ2-3; D uncertain. Source material: PBMCs. The receptor was derived from a man between 40 and 49 years old in good health and CMV-seronegative. CDR3: CASSSIEDTQYF. The DNA for the CDR3 is TGTGCCAGCAGCTCTATTGAAGATACGCAGTATTTT.